This entry lists 29 T cell receptor beta chains sequenced from one sample in a study of cytomegalovirus exposure and HLA in healthy donors. Primers for the PCR totalled 60 Vbeta and 13 Jbeta. Sequenced by immunoSEQ multiplex PCR; TCRdb stores in-frame clones only, minus some. The sample's table shows 100,000 to 150,000 clones. The sequencing sample was made of PBMCs. These receptors all come from a middle-aged woman in good health and CMV-seronegative.

CDR3: CASRPPFRGQKTEKLFF. The CDR3 nucleotides are TGTGCCAGCAGACCTCCGTTTAGGGGGCAAAAGACTGAAAAACTGTTTTTT. This chain connects TRBV7-9 to TRBJ1-4; 7 positions agree with TRBD1. V shed 6 bases and J 7 bases; nucleotides not matched to a gene: 17. The germline V gene encodes CDR1 SEHNR and CDR2 FQNEAQ (reference sequence). This CDR3 is 17 amino acids long.

V and J are TRBV6-6 and TRBJ2-2; D uncertain. Looked up from germline, CDR1 is MNHNY and CDR2 is SVGAGI (reference sequence). Trimming took 10 bases from V and 3 from J, leaving 15 bases between them. The CDR3 is made up of 14 amino acids. The CDR3 DNA sequence: TGTGCCACCACTCCGTCGACTTACACCGGGGAGCTGTTTTTT. Its translation is CATTPSTYTGELFF.

This chain links TRBV6-5 with TRBJ2-1; D not certain. The CDR3 has 12 amino acids. The V gene's germline CDR1 is MNHEY and CDR2 SVGAGI. The ends were cut back, 5 bases at V and 4 bases at J, with 6 bases in the middle. The CDR3 DNA sequence: TGTGCCAGCAGTCCAACATACAATGAGCAGTTCTTC. Translating it yields CASSPTYNEQFF.

This chain joins TRBV7-3 and TRBJ1-1; 7 bases line up with TRBD1. With V trimmed by 3 bases and J by 4 bases, 2 bases remained unmatched. Per germline, CDR1 SGHTA and CDR2 FQGTGA. This CDR3 region has 13 residues. The CDR3 DNA sequence: TGTGCCAGCAGCTTTACAGGGGCCACTGAAGCTTTCTTT. Amino acid sequence: CASSFTGATEAFF.

This chain connects TRBV28 to TRBJ2-5; TRBD1 matches at 12 bases. The germline gives CDR1 MDHEN, CDR2 SYDVKM. Unmatched junction bases numbered 0, after V lost 3 bases and J lost 1 base. The CDR3 has 15 amino acids. As DNA, the CDR3 is TGTGCCAGCAGTTTGGGACAGGGGGCCCAAGAGACCCAGTACTTC. Translating gives CASSLGQGAQETQYF.

CDR3 sequence reads: CASSWLTGTIQETQYF. The CDR3 DNA reads as TGTGCCAGCAGCTGGCTGACCGGGACAATACAAGAGACCCAGTACTTC. This sequence joins TRBV5-6 and TRBJ2-5; a possible D gene is TRBD1 (6 bases). The CDR3 is made up of 16 amino acids. CDR1 and CDR2 from the germline V gene are SGHDT and YYEEEE. V dropped 3 bases and J dropped 2 bases, with 17 bases sitting between them. Full variable domain (rest looked up from reference TRBV5-6 and TRBJ2-5): DAGVTQSPTHLIKTRGQQVTLRCSPKSGHDTVSWYQQALGQGPQFIFQYYEEEERQRGNFPDRFSGHQFPNYSSELNVNALLLGDSALYLCASSWLTGTIQETQYFGPGTRLLVL.

The chain is built from TRBV2 and TRBJ2-7; D is possibly TRBD2 (6 bases). CDR1 and CDR2 (germline): SNHLY, FYNNEI. The CDR3 length is 15 residues. Deletions cut 1 base from V and 4 bases from J, with 14 bases between. CDR3 region: CASSEGAGLMYEQYV. DNA of the CDR3: TGTGCCAGCAGTGAAGGGGCGGGGCTGATGTACGAGCAGTACGTC.

The V and J genes are TRBV7-2 and TRBJ2-7; the D gene is possibly TRBD2 (7 bases). Trimming shortened V by 1 base and J by 5 bases, and 15 bases separated the two germline ends. Per germline, CDR1 SGHTA and CDR2 FQGNSA. The CDR3 extends over 15 amino acids. CDR3 bases: TGTGCCAGCAGCTTAGTGGGGGGGGCAGGACACGAGCAGTACGTC. The encoded protein is CASSLVGGAGHEQYV.

The chain is built from TRBV6-5 and TRBJ1-1, with D tentatively TRBD1 (5 bases). The CDR3 consists of 13 residues. V shed 4 bases and J shed 1 base, with 7 bases lying between them. Per the germline V gene, CDR1 is MNHEY and CDR2 is SVGAGI. In DNA, the CDR3 is TGTGCCAGCAGTTTGGGGGGGAACACTGAAGCTTTCTTT. Protein: CASSLGGNTEAFF.

The gene calls are TRBV7-2 and TRBJ2-3; 11 bases line up with TRBD2. This CDR3 has 18 amino acids. Germline CDR1 reads SGHTA; CDR2 reads FQGNSA. Trimming cost V 5 bases and J 3 bases; bases outside gene matches: 13. CDR3 in DNA: TGTGCCAGCAGCCGAATGACTAGCGGGGCTCGGCGGACAGATACGCAGTATTTT. It encodes CASSRMTSGARRTDTQYF.

This chain links TRBV11-2 with TRBJ1-2; possibly TRBD1 for D (5 bases). Per germline, CDR1 SGHAT and CDR2 FQNNGV. V was trimmed by 4 bases and J by 7 bases, leaving 13 bases between them. This CDR3 comprises 13 residues. CDR3 region: CASSSGLVGGYTF. The CDR3 DNA is TGTGCCAGCAGCTCAGGGTTAGTGGGTGGCTACACCTTC.

With regard to this clone: The germline gene is not matched at one end of the junction; a read error may be the cause. Additional DNA sequences in this sample encode the identical CDR3. The CDR3 reads CASRLVWDSSSYNEQFF. Here the CDR3 DNA reads TGCGCCAGCCGCTTGGTTTGGGACTCCAGCTCCTACAATGAGCAGTTCTTC. The J gene is TRBJ2-1, the V gene TRBV2, with D perhaps matching TRBD2 (6 bases). The germline gives CDR1 SNHLY, CDR2 FYNNEI. The CDR3 contains 17 residues.

The chain carries TRBV19 and TRBJ1-5; D is unclear. The germline V gene has CDR1 LNHDA and CDR2 SQIVND (reference sequence). The CDR3 has 14 amino acids. V was pared by 10 bases and J by 6 bases, with 19 bases between. Here the CDR3 reads CATRSIGVSQPQHF. CDR3 DNA: TGTGCCACCCGTTCAATCGGGGTTAGTCAGCCCCAGCATTTT. The full variable domain, completed using reference TRBV19 and TRBJ1-5, is DGGITQSPKYLFRKEGQNVTLSCEQNLNHDAMYWYRQDPGQGLRLIYYSQIVNDFQKGDIAEGYSVSREKKESFPLTVTSAQKNPTAFYLCATRSIGVSQPQHFGDGTRLSIL.

The rearrangement uses TRBV4-1 and TRBJ1-5; tentative D call: TRBD1 (6 bases). Germline V gene sequence: CDR1 MGHRA, CDR2 YSYEKL. The CDR3 sequence is 15 residues long. The V end was cut by 3 bases, the J end by 7 bases, with 16 bases between. CDR3 amino acids: CASSQATGSGQPQHF. In DNA, the CDR3 is TGCGCCAGCAGCCAGGCCACAGGGTCAGGACAGCCCCAGCATTTT.

This rearrangement joins TRBV4-1 to TRBJ1-4; D not resolved. The V end lost 3 bases, the J end lost 8 bases, and 16 bases lay between the germline ends. Germline CDR1 is MGHRA and CDR2 is YSYEKL. The CDR3 length is 15 residues. The chain's CDR3 is CASSHIGGEAEKLFF. The CDR3 coding sequence is TGCGCCAGCAGCCACATCGGCGGGGAAGCGGAAAAACTGTTTTTT.

V gene TRBV19 combines with J gene TRBJ1-1; 9 nucleotides match TRBD1. V was clipped by 7 bases and J by 0 bases; unmatched bases: 6. This CDR3 contains 15 residues. The V gene's germline CDR1 is LNHDA and CDR2 SQIVND (reference sequence). The CDR3 sequence is CASKGQGYLNTEAFF. Written as DNA, the CDR3 is TGTGCCAGTAAGGGACAGGGCTACCTGAACACTGAAGCTTTCTTT.

The chain carries TRBV10-3 and TRBJ2-1, with unresolved D. Germline lookup yields CDR1 ENHRY and CDR2 SYGVKD. This CDR3 comprises 11 residues. V was clipped by 4 bases and J by 7 bases, with 5 bases between them. DNA of the CDR3: TGTGCCATCAGTGTTGAGAATGAGCAGTTCTTC. It yields the protein CAISVENEQFF.

This chain uses TRBV7-2 with TRBJ2-5; possibly TRBD2 for D (7 bases). The CDR3 runs 17 residues. V dropped 5 bases and J dropped 7 bases, with 26 bases sitting between them. Per the germline V gene, CDR1 is SGHTA and CDR2 is FQGNSA. CDR3 residues: CASSTVGASGARRTQYF. The CDR3 DNA sequence: TGTGCCAGCAGCACAGTGGGGGCAAGCGGGGCGAGGAGGACCCAGTACTTC.

This chain connects TRBV11-2 to TRBJ2-5; D may be TRBD1 (5 bases). This CDR3 contains 15 residues. The V end lost 5 bases, the J end lost 2 bases, and 15 bases lay between the germline ends. The germline V gene has CDR1 SGHAT and CDR2 FQNNGV. For the CDR3, the DNA is TGTGCCAGCAGCCTGTCCCAGGGCTCTCAAGAGACCCAGTACTTC. Translated: CASSLSQGSQETQYF.

This chain joins TRBV6-9 and TRBJ2-7; D might be TRBD2 (5 bases). The CDR3 extends over 17 amino acids. Germline CDR1 reads MNHGY; CDR2 reads SVAAGI. V shed 1 base and J shed 0 bases, with 16 bases lying between them. CDR3: CASSYLARGTSSYEQYV. CDR3 bases: TGTGCCAGCAGTTATTTGGCGCGAGGTACTAGCTCCTACGAGCAGTACGTC.

The chain has TRBV5-6 and TRBJ2-5; D possibly corresponds to TRBD1 (6 bases). CDR3 length: 11 amino acids. CDR1 is SGHDT, CDR2 YYEEEE, per germline. V lost 5 bases and J lost 13, with 15 bases in between. CDR3 nucleotides: TGTGCCAGCAGTTACAGGGACCGGCGGTACTTC. This codes for CASSYRDRRYF.

This rearrangement joins TRBV25-1 to TRBJ1-4; the match to TRBD1 covers 7 bases. CDR3 length equals 15 residues. Germline V gene sequence: CDR1 MGHDK, CDR2 SYGVNS. Trimming took 7 bases from V and 8 from J; bases not matched to a gene: 13. Here the CDR3 DNA reads TGTGCCAGCACCCCCCGACAGGGAAGGGGGGAAAAACTGTTTTTT. It codes for CASTPRQGRGEKLFF. The variable domain in full, with the rest retrieved from reference TRBV25-1 and TRBJ1-4, is EADIYQTPRYLVIGTGKKITLECSQTMGHDKMYWYQQDPGMELHLIHYSYGVNSTEKGDLSSESTVSRIRTEHFPLTLESARPSHTSQYLCASTPRQGRGEKLFFGSGTQLSVL.

The chain has TRBV28 and TRBJ2-3; 8 bases are a match to TRBD1. CDR3 length equals 15 residues. The germline gives CDR1 MDHEN, CDR2 SYDVKM. V gave up 7 bases and J gave up 0 bases; unmatched junction bases: 6. This CDR3 reads CASNLQGASTDTQYF. The CDR3 DNA reads TGTGCCAGCAACCTTCAGGGGGCCAGCACAGATACGCAGTATTTT. Variable domain in full (rest from reference TRBV28 and TRBJ2-3): DVKVTQSSRYLVKRTGEKVFLECVQDMDHENMFWYRQDPGLGLRLIYFSYDVKMKEKGDIPEGYSVSREKKERFSLILESASTNQTSMYLCASNLQGASTDTQYFGPGTRLTVL.

The chain is built from TRBV9 and TRBJ1-6; D perhaps matches TRBD1 (6 bases). The V gene lost 7 bases and the J gene lost 6 bases, with 14 bases spanning the gap. This CDR3 comprises 14 residues. Germline lookup yields CDR1 SGDLS and CDR2 YYNGEE. CDR3 region: CASGRTDINSPLHF. The CDR3 nucleotides are TGTGCCAGCGGAAGGACAGACATTAATTCACCCCTCCACTTT.

The rearrangement uses TRBV28 and TRBJ1-1; possibly TRBD1 for D (6 bases). Germline V CDR1 and CDR2: MDHEN, SYDVKM. Trimming took off 11 bases at V and 5 bases at J, with 18 bases between the two ends. CDR3 length: 13 residues. The CDR3 protein is CAGNRAGETEAFF. Written as DNA, the CDR3 is TGTGCCGGGAACAGGGCGGGAGAAACTGAAGCTTTCTTT.

The genes are TRBV2 and TRBJ2-1, with TRBD2 as a possible D gene (5 bases). V lost 3 bases to trimming and J lost 5 bases, with 14 bases between them. The CDR3 sequence is 15 residues long. The germline CDR1 and CDR2 sequences are SNHLY and FYNNEI. CDR3 region: CASSDGLAPNNEQFF. The CDR3 DNA is TGTGCCAGCAGTGATGGACTCGCTCCGAACAATGAGCAGTTCTTC.

The chain has TRBV6-1 and TRBJ1-1; D is unclear. CDR1 and CDR2 from the germline V gene are MNHNS and SASEGT. With 3 bases removed from V and 1 base from J, the gap between germline ends came to 18 bases. This CDR3 comprises 17 residues. The CDR3 DNA is TGTGCCAGCAGTGAGAGGGAGTCAGTAACCTGGAACACTGAAGCTTTCTTT. Protein product: CASSERESVTWNTEAFF.

V is TRBV27 and J is TRBJ2-3, with TRBD2 matching over 10 bases. V shed 0 bases, J shed 6 bases, and the junction held 6 bases outside the gene matches. Germline CDR1 reads MNHEY; CDR2 reads SMNVEV (reference sequence). This CDR3 is built from 16 residues. The CDR3, as DNA: TGTGCCAGCAGTTTATCAAAAGGGACTAGCGCGGATACGCAGTATTTT. This codes for CASSLSKGTSADTQYF.

The chain links TRBV6-6 to TRBJ1-4, with D tentatively TRBD1 (6 bases). This CDR3 is 15 amino acids long. The germline gives CDR1 MNHNY, CDR2 SVGAGI (reference sequence). The ends were cut back, 5 bases at V and 8 bases at J, with 18 bases in the middle. The CDR3 DNA reads TGTGCCAGCAGTAAAGCGGGATCAGGGGACGAAAAACTGTTTTTT. Encoded protein: CASSKAGSGDEKLFF.